The 25 T cell receptor beta chains below all came from one sample that was sequenced in a study of CD8 T cells in ankylosing spondylitis. TCRdb analysed the 5' RACE reads with MiXCR anew, one entry per CDR3 protein. The sample holds roughly 130,000 distinct CDR3 sequences, roughly 13% seen once. Sequencing input: blood, either unsorted or a sorted T cell fraction (not recorded which). The receptor set was obtained from a female donor with ankylosing spondylitis or in good health (not recorded which).

This clonotype was counted many times. The chain uses TRBV5-1 and TRBJ1-4, with unresolved D. Looked up from germline, CDR1 is SGHRS and CDR2 is YFSETQ. The V end lost 4 bases, the J end lost 5 bases, and 9 bases lay between the germline ends. The CDR3 loop spans 13 amino acids. CDR3 amino acids: CASSRKENEKLFF. CDR3 sequence (DNA): TGCGCCAGCAGCCGCAAGGAAAATGAAAAACTGTTTTTT.

The sample holds many counts of this clonotype. The chain joins TRBV12-3 or TRBV12-4 to TRBJ2-7, with D possibly matching TRBD1 (6 bases). V was cut by 5 bases and J by 4 bases, with 12 bases left in between. This CDR3 spans 13 amino acids. This chain's CDR3 is CASSTTTGYEQYF. CDR3 coding DNA: TGTGCCAGCAGTACCACAACAGGGTACGAGCAGTACTTC.

This clonotype came up many times. The chain is built from TRBV6-5 and TRBJ1-3; D not certain. Germline lookup yields CDR1 MNHEY and CDR2 SVGAGI. Trimming removed 3 bases from V and 0 bases from J, with 12 bases in between. This CDR3 has 16 amino acids. CDR3 coding DNA: TGTGCCAGCAGTTATAACGAAAGGTCCTCTGGAAACACCATATATTTT. Translated, it gives CASSYNERSSGNTIYF.

This clonotype was observed a handful of times. CDR3 in DNA: TGTGCCAGCAGTCAAGGGACAGGGACGAACACTGAAGCTTTCTTT. This translates into CASSQGTGTNTEAFF. This chain links TRBV12-3 or TRBV12-4 with TRBJ1-1; 9 bases align to TRBD1. Trimming at V came to 5 bases and at J to 1 base, leaving 5 bases not matched to a gene. The CDR3 has 15 residues.

Only a few counts were recorded for this clonotype. This chain's CDR3 is CASSQAGTTYNEQFF. CDR3 bases: TGTGCCAGCAGCCAGGCCGGGACTACCTACAATGAGCAGTTCTTC. The chain has TRBV14 and TRBJ2-1; 7 nucleotides line up with TRBD2. The germline V gene has CDR1 SGHDN and CDR2 FVKESK. CDR3 length: 15 residues. V shed 3 bases, J shed 2 bases, and the junction held 4 bases outside the gene matches.

This clonotype was observed a handful of times. This sequence joins TRBV7-8 and TRBJ2-5; either TRBD1 or TRBD2 may supply D (5 bases each). This CDR3 is 13 amino acids long. The V and J ends lost 1 base and 10 bases respectively, with 13 bases between them. Germline V lookup: CDR1 SGHVS, CDR2 FQNEAQ. CDR3 coding DNA: TGTGCCAGCAGCTTAGAACGACAGAGGGGCCAGTACTTC. Its protein product is CASSLERQRGQYF.

This clonotype was observed a handful of times. The chain has TRBV28 and TRBJ1-2, with D possibly TRBD1 on 6 matching bases. The CDR3 extends over 15 amino acids. V lost 6 bases to trimming and J lost 5 bases, with 19 bases between them. Germline assignment: CDR1 MDHEN and CDR2 SYDVKM. Written as DNA, the CDR3 is TGTGCCAGCAGATCCGCCGAGGGGGGGGATTATGGCTACACCTTC. It encodes CASRSAEGGDYGYTF.

The CDR3 DNA follows: TGTGCCAGCAGCCAAGAAGAATACGAGCAGTACTTC. It translates to CASSQEEYEQYF. The chain couples TRBV3-1 to TRBJ2-7; no reliable D call. The CDR3 has 12 amino acids. The V and J ends lost 0 bases and 4 bases respectively, with 4 bases between them. Germline-derived CDR1 and CDR2 are LGHDT and YNNKEL (reference sequence).

In its sample, this clonotype was seen many times. V is TRBV28 and J is TRBJ2-3, with D unclear. The CDR3 loop spans 14 amino acids. The V gene lost 1 base and the J gene lost 6 bases, with 11 bases spanning the gap. Germline V gene sequence: CDR1 MDHEN, CDR2 SYDVKM. CDR3 region: CASSLLGSQDTQYF. The DNA of the CDR3 is TGTGCCAGCAGTTTATTAGGCTCTCAGGATACGCAGTATTTT.

This clonotype was counted ten times or more. This rearrangement joins TRBV12-3 or TRBV12-4 to TRBJ1-1; no definite D call. The CDR3 spans 14 residues. V was shortened by 2 bases and J by 2 bases, with 9 bases between the two germline ends. The CDR3 DNA reads as TGTGCCAGCAGTTTATTCTCCGGTAACACTGAAGCTTTCTTT. Amino acid sequence: CASSLFSGNTEAFF.

This clonotype was counted a few times. The chain recombines TRBV7-2 with TRBJ2-7; D gene unclear. Trimming left V 3 bases short and J 3 bases short, with 18 bases between. The CDR3 covers 16 residues. CDR1 is SGHTA, CDR2 FQGNSA, per germline. The CDR3 bases are TGTGCCAGCAGCTTGGGTGGGTCTATCTTGCTCTACGAGCAGTACTTC. The encoded protein is CASSLGGSILLYEQYF.

This clonotype was detected many times. The rearrangement joins TRBV12-3 or TRBV12-4 to TRBJ2-1, with 14 positions matching TRBD2. This CDR3 comprises 16 residues. With 4 bases clipped from V and 9 bases from J, the junction kept 8 bases outside the gene matches. The CDR3 DNA is TGTGCCAGCAGTTCAAGACTAGCGGGAGGGTACGGTGAGCAGTTCTTC. Its translation: CASSSRLAGGYGEQFF.

At least ten counts were recorded for this clonotype. The genes are TRBV28 and TRBJ1-2; 11 bases map to TRBD1. Germline trimming cut 6 bases from V and 4 bases from J; bases unmatched to any gene: 10. The CDR3 loop spans 16 amino acids. Germline V gene data show CDR1 as MDHEN and CDR2 as SYDVKM. CDR3 sequence: CASRETGTGGFYGYTF. CDR3 coding DNA: TGTGCCAGCAGGGAGACCGGGACAGGGGGTTTCTATGGCTACACCTTC.

The chain couples TRBV24-1 to TRBJ1-2; TRBD1 might be the D (6 bases). V was cut by 4 bases and J by 2 bases, with 10 bases left in between. This CDR3 is 14 amino acids long. Germline values: CDR1 KGHDR, CDR2 SFDVKD. In nucleotides, the CDR3 is TGTGCCACCAGTGACCCCGGACAGAACTATGGCTACACCTTC. It encodes CATSDPGQNYGYTF.

This clonotype was picked up many times. This rearrangement joins TRBV7-6 to TRBJ2-7; 7 bases align to TRBD2. This CDR3 region has 15 residues. CDR1 is SGHVS and CDR2 is FNYEAQ in the germline V gene. V was pared by 1 base and J by 2 bases, with 5 bases of the junction left unmatched. The CDR3 spells CASSLEHGLAYEQYF. CDR3 nucleotide sequence: TGTGCCAGCAGCTTAGAACACGGACTAGCCTACGAGCAGTACTTC.

This clonotype occurred many times. The gene calls are TRBV7-3 and TRBJ2-3, with 7 bases identical to TRBD2. V gave up 6 bases and J gave up 6 bases; unmatched junction bases: 12. From germline, CDR1 is SGHTA and CDR2 FQGTGA. The CDR3 is 15 amino acids. This CDR3 is CASSIAGGSADTQYF. The DNA for the CDR3 is TGTGCCAGCAGTATAGCGGGCGGGAGCGCCGATACGCAGTATTTT.

The chain couples TRBV7-6 to TRBJ2-1, with TRBD2 identical over 11 bases. Germline loops: CDR1 SGHVS, CDR2 FNYEAQ. The CDR3 has 19 amino acids. V was pared by 3 bases and J by 0 bases, with 10 bases of the junction left unmatched. CDR3 sequence reads: CASSLGPLTSGNSYNEQFF. DNA of the CDR3: TGTGCCAGCAGCTTGGGCCCCTTGACTAGCGGGAACTCCTACAATGAGCAGTTCTTC.

This clonotype showed up just a few times. This sequence joins TRBV5-1 and TRBJ1-3, with TRBD1 matching over 8 bases. Losses at the gene ends were 3 bases for V and 7 bases for J; bases not matched to a gene: 6. The length of the CDR3 is 14 residues. Germline CDR1 is SGHRS and CDR2 is YFSETQ. DNA for the CDR3: TGCGCCAGCAGCTCGGACAGGGAGTGGAACACCATATATTTT. Protein sequence: CASSSDREWNTIYF.

Many counts were recorded for this clonotype. This chain joins TRBV20-1 and TRBJ1-5; D is unclear. CDR1 and CDR2 from the germline V gene are DFQATT and SNEGSKA (reference sequence). Between the trimmed V and J ends, which lost 5 bases and 1 base, there was a span of 12 bases. This CDR3 contains 14 residues. Here the CDR3 DNA reads TGCAGTGCTGGAGCCCGTCGGAGCAATCAGCCCCAGCATTTT. Its translation is CSAGARRSNQPQHF.

The chain couples TRBV7-3 to TRBJ2-1; 11 nucleotides agree with TRBD2. Trimming at V came to 4 bases and at J to 6 bases, leaving 2 bases not matched to a gene. In germline, CDR1 is SGHTA, CDR2 FQGTGA. This CDR3 is built from 14 residues. This chain's CDR3 is CASSSGTSGNEQFF. The CDR3, as DNA: TGTGCCAGCAGCTCCGGGACTAGCGGCAATGAGCAGTTCTTC.

This clonotype was detected ten times or more. The chain has TRBV20-1 and TRBJ2-1; 9 bases line up with TRBD2. CDR3 size: 13 residues. CDR1 and CDR2 (germline): DFQATT, SNEGSKA (reference sequence). The J segment lost 7 bases and the V segment lost 2 bases, leaving 3 bases of the junction unmatched. As DNA, the CDR3 is TGCAGTGCTAGACTAGCGGGAAGTAATGAGCAGTTCTTC. It specifies CSARLAGSNEQFF.

The J gene is TRBJ2-1, the V gene TRBV6-5; 12 nucleotides agree with TRBD2. Trimming removed 0 bases from V and 8 bases from J; junction bases left unmatched: 5. The CDR3 totals 16 residues. Germline loops: CDR1 MNHEY, CDR2 SVGAGI. The chain's CDR3 is CASSYSASGRADEQFF. DNA of the CDR3: TGTGCCAGCAGTTACTCGGCTAGCGGGAGGGCAGATGAGCAGTTCTTC.

Worth noting for this clonotype: Being one base from a much bigger clone, this may be a read error. The chain combines TRBV29-1 with TRBJ2-7; possibly TRBD1 for D (5 bases). The CDR3 runs to 12 residues. CDR1 SQVTM and CDR2 ANQGSEA come from the germline V gene. CDR3 in DNA: TGCAACGTCCTGACAGACAGCCGCGAGCAGTACTTC. It specifies CNVLTDSREQYF.

This clonotype was observed at least ten times. The chain links TRBV12-3 or TRBV12-4 to TRBJ1-1, with 7 bases aligning to TRBD1. V gave up 3 bases and J gave up 0 bases; unmatched junction bases: 4. The CDR3 is 15 amino acids. The CDR3 protein is CASSFSQGVNTEAFF. The CDR3 DNA reads TGTGCCAGCAGTTTCAGTCAGGGGGTGAACACTGAAGCTTTCTTT.

The V and J genes are TRBV5-1 and TRBJ2-3, with no clear D. Germline CDR1 is SGHRS and CDR2 is YFSETQ. V gave up 3 bases and J gave up 5 bases, with 19 bases separating them. The CDR3 consists of 16 residues. In DNA, the CDR3 is TGCGCCAGCAGCTCCCTGGCTACCCCCGGCGGAGATACGCAGTATTTT. Encoded protein: CASSSLATPGGDTQYF.